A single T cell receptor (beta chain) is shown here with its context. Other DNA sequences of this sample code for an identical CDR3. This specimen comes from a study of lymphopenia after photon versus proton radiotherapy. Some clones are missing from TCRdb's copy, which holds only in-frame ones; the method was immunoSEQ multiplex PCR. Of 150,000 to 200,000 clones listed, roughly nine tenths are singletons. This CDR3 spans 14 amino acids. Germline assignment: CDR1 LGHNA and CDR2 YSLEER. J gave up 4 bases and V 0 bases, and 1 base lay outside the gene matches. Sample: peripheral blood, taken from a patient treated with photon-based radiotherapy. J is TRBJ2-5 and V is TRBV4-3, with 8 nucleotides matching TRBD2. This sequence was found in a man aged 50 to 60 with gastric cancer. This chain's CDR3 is CASSQDAGGETQYF. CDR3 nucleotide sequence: TGCGCCAGCAGCCAAGATGCGGGGGGAGAGACCCAGTACTTC.